This TCR beta chain was profiled in a study of OX40 agonist ivuxolimab in advanced cancers. The wider study: From about 20 to 80 years was the age range, with a mean of 60 years, and 65% to 90% were male. A history of anti-PD-1, anti-PD-L1 or anti-CTLA-4 therapy was acceptable, and 40% had some.

CDR3 length: 14 amino acids. Per the germline V gene, CDR1 is MNHNS and CDR2 is SASEGT. V was trimmed by 1 base and J by 3 bases, leaving 10 bases between them. Sequenced by immunoSEQ multiplex PCR; TCRdb stores in-frame clones only, minus some. The data hold tens of thousands of clones, with 90% to 95% observed a single time. This clonotype was sampled from an adult with an advanced solid tumor such as melanoma, head and neck, liver or kidney cancer. This chain uses TRBV6-1 with TRBJ2-7; D is unresolved. Sequences were derived from CD4+ or CD8+ T cells sorted from blood, sampled in a trial of the OX40 agonist ivuxolimab. CDR3 sequence: CASSEGLAVYEQYF. Here the CDR3 DNA reads TGTGCCAGCAGTGAAGGACTTGCTGTCTACGAGCAGTACTTC.